This T cell receptor (beta chain) was obtained from a study of blood T cell repertoires in COVID-19. Turning to the study itself: Samples came from the United States, Italy and Spain, spanning acute and convalescent COVID-19. T cells, B-cell-depleted T cells, or PBMCs provided the cDNA or gDNA that served as material.

How the authors handled the data: Amplification with reference gene primers provided the estimates of nucleated cell counts. Produced via immunoSEQ multiplex PCR; TCRdb's table is partial and in-frame only. V, J and clone size are those of that table, while D and trimming were read from the DNA. The sample shows fewer than 110,000 clones, approximately 90% of them seen only once. Germline V CDR1 and CDR2: SGHRS, YFSETQ. The CDR3 contains 17 residues. J was trimmed by 3 bases and V by 1 base; bases with no gene match: 9. This chain joins TRBV5-1 and TRBJ2-1, with TRBD2 matching 8 bases. Material for sequencing was peripheral blood. The clonotype originates from a man in his fifties or sixties with active or convalescent COVID-19. The CDR3 DNA is TGCGCCAGCAGCTTGAGGTTAGCGGGGTCGTACTACAATGAGCAGTTCTTC. This translates into CASSLRLAGSYYNEQFF.